This TCR beta chain was identified in a study of blood T cell repertoires in COVID-19. Whole-study context: The United States, Italy and Spain supplied acute and convalescent COVID-19 samples. Sample material is recorded as cDNA or gDNA derived from T cells, B-cell-depleted T cells, or PBMCs.

In the original processing: The authors estimated nucleated cell counts from reference gene primer amplification. Method: immunoSEQ multiplex PCR; TCRdb's copy keeps in-frame clones and lacks some. From that table come the V and J calls and clone size; the DNA was used to work out D and trimming. The repertoire holds approximately 260,000 clones, with approximately 79% as singletons. CDR3 length: 14 amino acids. Germline-derived CDR1 and CDR2 are SGDLS and YYNGEE. The V gene end was trimmed by 0 bases and the J gene end by 6 bases; junction bases not matched to a gene: 5. The TCR was taken from a woman aged 40 to 50 with active or convalescent COVID-19. Sequencing input: peripheral blood. This chain joins TRBV9 and TRBJ1-2, with 7 bases that match TRBD1. The CDR3, as DNA: TGTGCCAGCAGCGTAGACAGGGGATTTGATGGCTACACCTTC. Its protein product is CASSVDRGFDGYTF.